These 3 T cell receptor beta chains were sequenced from one sample in a study of cytomegalovirus exposure and HLA in healthy donors. The table came from immunoSEQ multiplex PCR; TCRdb's copy has only in-frame clones and leaves some out. This sample has around 220,000 clones; 65% to 85% occur once, and the top ten carry 11% to 15%. The specimen was PBMCs. These receptors all stem from a woman aged 25 to 39 in good health and CMV-seropositive.

The rearrangement joins TRBV6-5 to TRBJ1-5; D is perhaps TRBD1 (6 bases). The CDR3 runs 14 residues. Germline V gene data show CDR1 as MNHEY and CDR2 as SVGAGI. V lost 6 bases and J lost 3, with 12 bases in between. This chain's CDR3 is CASRKGGLNQPQHF. The CDR3 DNA reads TGTGCCAGCAGAAAAGGGGGACTCAATCAGCCCCAGCATTTT.

The chain couples TRBV7-2 to TRBJ2-1, with D tentatively TRBD1 or TRBD2 (5 bases each). V dropped 2 bases and J dropped 14 bases, with 19 bases sitting between them. The germline gives CDR1 SGHTA, CDR2 FQGNSA. The CDR3 is 14 amino acids. The CDR3 region has the DNA TGTGCCAGCAGCTTAACAGGTGGAACGGGGAACGAGTTCTTC. It encodes CASSLTGGTGNEFF.

This clone came up once. V usage is TRBV7-2 and J usage is TRBJ1-1; tentatively, D is TRBD1 (5 bases). The CDR3 length is 17 residues. The germline V gene has CDR1 SGHTA and CDR2 FQGNSA. Trimming pared 3 bases from V and 1 base from J, leaving 18 bases between. CDR3 sequence (DNA): TGTGCCAGCAGCTTCGGACAAGGCCCCCTATGGAACACTGAAGCTTTCTTT. Translating it yields CASSFGQGPLWNTEAFF. Full variable domain (rest looked up from reference TRBV7-2 and TRBJ1-1): GAGVSQSPSNKVTEKGKDVELRCDPISGHTALYWYRQSLGQGLEFLIYFQGNSAPDKSGLPSDRFSAERTGGSVSTLTIQRTQQEDSAVYLCASSFGQGPLWNTEAFFGQGTRLTVV.